The 5 T cell receptor beta chains reported below all come from one sample, sequenced in a study of T cells in Graves' hyperthyroidism and ophthalmopathy. The TCR beta CDR3 regions underwent amplification using RNA transcripts as the source. HTBI primers drove first-round RT-PCR of the TCR CDR3. Via MiXCR, TCRdb re-called the multiplex PCR reads, giving one row per CDR3 protein. Among roughly 570,000 distinct CDR3 sequences, 46% were seen once, and the ten largest hold roughly 8.2%. Sequenced: peripheral blood or thyroid tissue (not recorded which). The receptors derive from a woman between 18 and 29 years old with Graves' hyperthyroidism.

With respect to this clonotype: A much larger clone differs from this one at a single base, so this may be a read error. The chain employs TRBV2 and TRBJ1-2; D uncertain. Trimming removed 11 bases from V and 2 bases from J, with 15 bases in between. CDR3 length equals 13 residues. Germline V gene data show CDR1 as SNHLY and CDR2 as FYNNEI. The CDR3 loop is CARQEDLNYGYTF. The DNA of the CDR3 is TGTGCCCGCCAGGAAGATCTGAACTATGGCTACACCTTC.

The V call is TRBV24-1, the J call TRBJ1-2, with TRBD1 identical over 9 bases. V lost 5 bases to trimming and J lost 4 bases; unmatched junction nucleotides: 4. Per the germline V gene, CDR1 is KGHDR and CDR2 is SFDVKD. CDR3 length: 14 residues. The CDR3 sequence is CATSGTGVSYGYTF. CDR3 sequence (DNA): TGTGCCACCAGTGGGACAGGGGTGTCCTATGGCTACACCTTC.

This clonotype was counted a few times. The V gene is TRBV7-2, the J gene TRBJ2-5; TRBD2 aligns across 10 bases. The DNA end is more similar to TRBJ2-1, so the J call may be wrong. CDR1 and CDR2 from the germline V gene are SGHTA and FQGNSA. The CDR3 is 16 residues long. In DNA, the CDR3 is TGTGCCAGCAGCGGACCCGGACTAGCGGTTGACAATGAGCAGTTCTTC. It codes for CASSGPGLAVDNEQFF.

This clonotype has ten or more counts. The rearrangement uses TRBV7-2 and TRBJ2-7; D remains unclear. The CDR3 spans 14 residues. V lost 2 bases and J 0 bases, leaving 8 bases between the germline ends. Germline V gene sequence: CDR1 SGHTA, CDR2 FQGNSA. As DNA, the CDR3 is TGTGCCAGCAGCTTAACTTACCTCTCCTACGAGCAGTACTTC. It encodes CASSLTYLSYEQYF. The variable domain in full, completed from reference TRBV7-2 and TRBJ2-7, reads GAGVSQSPSNKVTEKGKDVELRCDPISGHTALYWYRQSLGQGLEFLIYFQGNSAPDKSGLPSDRFSAERTGGSVSTLTIQRTQQEDSAVYLCASSLTYLSYEQYFGPGTRLTVT.

The genes are TRBV29-1 and TRBJ1-1, with unresolved D. Germline-derived CDR1 and CDR2 are SQVTM and ANQGSEA. Trimming cost V 3 bases and J 3 bases, with 11 bases left between them. The CDR3 length is 13 residues. The CDR3 loop reads CSVESRSYTEAFF. The DNA of the CDR3 is TGCAGCGTTGAGTCCAGGTCCTACACTGAAGCTTTCTTT.